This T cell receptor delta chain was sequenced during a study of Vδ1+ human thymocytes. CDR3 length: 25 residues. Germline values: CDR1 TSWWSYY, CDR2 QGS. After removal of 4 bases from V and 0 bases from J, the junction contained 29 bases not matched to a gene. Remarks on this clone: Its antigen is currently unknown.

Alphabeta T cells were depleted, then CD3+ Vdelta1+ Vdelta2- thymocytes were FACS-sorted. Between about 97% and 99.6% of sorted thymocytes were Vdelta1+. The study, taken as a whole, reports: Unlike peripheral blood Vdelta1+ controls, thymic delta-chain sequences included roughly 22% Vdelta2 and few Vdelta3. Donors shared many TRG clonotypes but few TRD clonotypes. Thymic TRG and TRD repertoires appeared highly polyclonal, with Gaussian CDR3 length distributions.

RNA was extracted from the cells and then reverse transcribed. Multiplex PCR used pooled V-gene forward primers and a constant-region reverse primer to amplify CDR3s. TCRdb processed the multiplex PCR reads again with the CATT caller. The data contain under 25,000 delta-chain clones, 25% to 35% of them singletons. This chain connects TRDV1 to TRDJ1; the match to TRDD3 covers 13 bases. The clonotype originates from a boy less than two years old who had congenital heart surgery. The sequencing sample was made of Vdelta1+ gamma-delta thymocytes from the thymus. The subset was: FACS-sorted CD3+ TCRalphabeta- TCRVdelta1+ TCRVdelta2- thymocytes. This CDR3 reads CALGAFLGLRAPVLGDTPDTDKLIF. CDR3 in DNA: TGTGCTCTTGGGGCGTTTTTAGGCTTAAGGGCTCCCGTACTGGGGGATACGCCAGACACCGATAAACTCATCTTT.